What follows are 5 T cell receptor beta chains derived from one specimen sequenced in a study of blood T cell repertoires in COVID-19 (dated by TCRdb to 2018 to 2021). Library preparation employed the immunoSEQ multiplex PCR assay. Drawn from immuneACCESS, this table holds only the in-frame rearrangements with V and J called that TCRdb kept. Clones are partly lost; checked studies trace under half to an unresolved V gene and leave the rest unexplained. Within this sample are roughly 100,000 clones, with about two thirds of them counted one time only. The ten top clones hold 0.9% of the sample. Sequencing input: peripheral blood. These receptor sequences come from a human donor with acute or convalescent COVID-19. The donor label of this sample is uncertain.

This clone was observed a few times. CDR3: CASSQRGGQRYGYTF. In DNA form, the CDR3 reads TGTGCCAGCAGCCAGAGAGGGGGACAGCGCTATGGCTACACCTTC. J is TRBJ1-2 and V is TRBV4-2; 7 bases line up with TRBD1. CDR1 is LGHNA and CDR2 is YNFKEQ in the germline V gene. J gave up 4 bases and V 3 bases, and 8 bases lay outside the gene matches. CDR3 length: 15 residues.

This clone was seen only a few times. The rearrangement joins TRBV2 to TRBJ1-2; 9 bases align to TRBD1. This CDR3 region has 14 residues. J gave up 5 bases and V 9 bases, and 10 bases lay outside the gene matches. CDR1 and CDR2 (germline): SNHLY, FYNNEI. The DNA of the CDR3 is TGTGCCAGTACAGGGGGCGCGGGTCTGTATGGCTACACCTTC. It specifies CASTGGAGLYGYTF.

This CDR3 reads CASSQPWSSYEQYF. The CDR3 coding sequence is TGTGCCAGCAGCCAGCCCTGGAGCTCCTACGAGCAGTACTTC. The rearrangement uses TRBV4-2 and TRBJ2-7; D not resolved. Trimming stripped 3 bases from V and 0 bases from J, with 9 bases between. This CDR3 comprises 14 residues. Per the germline V gene, CDR1 is LGHNA and CDR2 is YNFKEQ.

The chain couples TRBV28 to TRBJ1-2; D gene unclear. There are 13 residues in the CDR3. Germline V gene sequence: CDR1 MDHEN, CDR2 SYDVKM. Deletions cut 6 bases from V and 4 bases from J, with 12 bases between. The DNA for the CDR3 is TGTGCCAGCAGACCTCCAGGTACCTATGGCTACACCTTC. This translates into CASRPPGTYGYTF.

The chain couples TRBV5-1 to TRBJ2-3; TRBD2 aligns across 7 bases. V lost 0 bases to trimming and J lost 4 bases; unmatched junction nucleotides: 2. The CDR3 has 14 amino acids. Per the germline V gene, CDR1 is SGHRS and CDR2 is YFSETQ. CDR3: CASSLAGLADTQYF. In DNA form, the CDR3 reads TGCGCCAGCAGCTTGGCTGGACTAGCAGATACGCAGTATTTT.